This T cell receptor beta chain originates from a study of blood T cell repertoires in COVID-19. Background on the study: Acute and convalescent COVID-19 samples came from the United States, Italy and Spain. In each case, the material was cDNA or gDNA derived from T cells, B-cell-depleted T cells, or PBMCs.

In the original workflow: Estimates of nucleated cell counts were drawn from the amplification of reference gene primers. Repertoires were generated with immunoSEQ multiplex PCR, while TCRdb's copy carries only in-frame clones and drops some. Clonal size and the V and J genes are those of that table, whereas D and trimming came from the DNA. The table lists approximately 400,000 clones, 81% of them singletons, with over 0.95% in the top ten. This clone was counted only a few times. Deletions cut 8 bases from V and 15 bases from J, with 23 bases between. Germline V gene data show CDR1 as MNHEY and CDR2 as SVGAGI. The CDR3 runs 13 residues.

The TCR originated in a human donor with acute or convalescent COVID-19. The donor label of this sample is uncertain. The sample consisted of peripheral blood. This chain joins TRBV6-5 and TRBJ2-1; D might be TRBD1 (5 bases). In DNA, the CDR3 is TGTGCCAGCGCACCCGCCCGACAGACCTTTCTGTTCTTC. This sequence encodes CASAPARQTFLFF.